Below are 20 T cell receptor beta chains sequenced from a single sample in a study of radiotherapy plus CTLA-4 blockade in lung cancer. Produced via immunoSEQ multiplex PCR; TCRdb's table is partial and in-frame only. The data show roughly 54,000 clones, approximately 85% seen once. Here the sequenced sample was peripheral blood, taken from a patient treated with radiotherapy plus ipilimumab. The receptor source for this set is a human donor with non-small cell lung cancer whose response to radiotherapy plus ipilimumab could not be evaluated.

The V gene is TRBV19, the J gene TRBJ2-1; 7 bases line up with TRBD2. Trimming at V came to 11 bases and at J to 9 bases, leaving 10 bases not matched to a gene. This CDR3 is 12 amino acids long. Germline values: CDR1 LNHDA, CDR2 SQIVND (reference sequence). For the CDR3, the DNA is TGTGCCGGGAAGAGCGGGAATGGTGAGCAGTTCTTC. Protein product: CAGKSGNGEQFF.

The chain couples TRBV4-3 to TRBJ1-2; D ambiguous. CDR1 and CDR2 (germline): LGHNA, YSLEER. CDR3 length: 14 amino acids. V shed 3 bases and J shed 3 bases, with 11 bases lying between them. CDR3 residues: CASSHSGLDYGYTF. In DNA form, the CDR3 reads TGCGCCAGCAGCCATTCAGGTCTCGACTATGGCTACACCTTC.

The chain is built from TRBV30 and TRBJ1-5; a weak D match, TRBD1 (6 bases). The germline V gene has CDR1 GTSNPN and CDR2 SVGIG (reference sequence). This CDR3 has 14 residues. Trimming left V 3 bases short and J 2 bases short, with 11 bases between. CDR3 bases: TGTGCCTGGAGCACAGGGTCGGGCAATCAGCCCCAGCATTTT. It yields the protein CAWSTGSGNQPQHF.

The chain uses TRBV28 and TRBJ1-1; 8 nucleotides agree with TRBD1. CDR1 MDHEN and CDR2 SYDVKM come from the germline V gene. V gave up 5 bases and J gave up 4 bases; unmatched junction bases: 6. This CDR3 is built from 14 residues. CDR3 amino acids: CASSPQDRATEAFF. DNA for the CDR3: TGTGCCAGCAGTCCCCAGGACAGGGCCACTGAAGCTTTCTTT.

The J gene is TRBJ2-2, the V gene TRBV28; perhaps TRBD1 as D (6 bases). The length of the CDR3 is 15 residues. V lost 5 bases to trimming and J lost 5 bases, with 15 bases between them. The germline gives CDR1 MDHEN, CDR2 SYDVKM. The CDR3 bases are TGTGCCAGCAGTCTTACAGGGTTCGGGACCGGGGAGCTGTTTTTT. Its translation: CASSLTGFGTGELFF.

V usage is TRBV19 and J usage is TRBJ1-5; weak D call: TRBD1 (5 bases). V dropped 3 bases and J dropped 2 bases, with 14 bases sitting between them. CDR3 size: 16 residues. Germline values: CDR1 LNHDA, CDR2 SQIVND (reference sequence). As DNA, the CDR3 is TGTGCCAGTAGTATTTGGGGAAGGGGTGGCAATCAGCCCCAGCATTTT. Translation: CASSIWGRGGNQPQHF.

The count of this clone is one. The chain employs TRBV6-5 and TRBJ1-5; no clear D. This CDR3 has 13 residues. Germline V gene data show CDR1 as MNHEY and CDR2 as SVGAGI. V gave up 5 bases and J gave up 7 bases, with 12 bases separating them. The CDR3 protein is CASSLFHNQPQHF. CDR3 DNA sequence: TGTGCCAGCAGTCTTTTCCACAACCAGCCCCAGCATTTT.

The rearrangement uses TRBV5-1 and TRBJ2-3, with 8 bases lining up with TRBD1. CDR1 is SGHRS, CDR2 YFSETQ, per germline. V shed 3 bases and J 4 bases; nucleotides not matched to a gene: 16. The CDR3 covers 18 residues. The CDR3 nucleotides are TGCGCCAGCAGCTCAAACACAGGGACAGGTCTTTGGGCAGATACGCAGTATTTT. Protein sequence: CASSSNTGTGLWADTQYF.

V usage is TRBV6-5 and J usage is TRBJ2-7, with 11 bases aligning to TRBD2. The CDR3 has 16 amino acids. Germline V gives CDR1 MNHEY, CDR2 SVGAGI. V shed 2 bases and J 4 bases; nucleotides not matched to a gene: 7. The CDR3 bases are TGTGCCAGCAGTTACGATAGAAGGACTAGCGGGTACGAGCAGTACTTC. Residues: CASSYDRRTSGYEQYF.

The rearrangement links TRBV7-2 to TRBJ1-5; D unclear. Per germline, CDR1 SGHTA and CDR2 FQGNSA. Trimming removed 2 bases at V and 5 bases at J, with 4 bases between. This CDR3 is 12 amino acids long. This chain's CDR3 is CASSLIDQPQHF. The DNA for the CDR3 is TGTGCCAGCAGCTTAATAGATCAGCCCCAGCATTTT.

The rearrangement joins TRBV28 to TRBJ2-7, with D tentatively TRBD1 (5 bases). This CDR3 has 15 amino acids. Germline V lookup: CDR1 MDHEN, CDR2 SYDVKM. Trimming removed 7 bases from V and 0 bases from J, with 16 bases in between. The CDR3 DNA reads as TGTGCCAGCATTCAGTCTAGGCAGGGCTCCTACGAGCAGTACTTC. Translated, it gives CASIQSRQGSYEQYF.

V usage is TRBV7-9 and J usage is TRBJ2-5; 8 bases map to TRBD1. Trimming at V came to 6 bases and at J to 4 bases, leaving 7 bases not matched to a gene. Germline loops: CDR1 SEHNR, CDR2 FQNEAQ (reference sequence). The CDR3 spans 14 residues. The CDR3 DNA follows: TGTGCCAGCAGTCCAGGACAGGGCGGAGAGACCCAGTACTTC. It translates to CASSPGQGGETQYF. The full variable domain, completed using reference TRBV7-9 and TRBJ2-5, is DTGVSQNPRHKITKRGQNVTFRCDPISEHNRLYWYRQTLGQGPEFLTYFQNEAQLEKSRLLSDRFSAERPKGSFSTLEIQRTEQGDSAMYLCASSPGQGGETQYFGPGTRLLVL.

The genes are TRBV19 and TRBJ2-5; 7 nucleotides align to TRBD2. This CDR3 contains 15 residues. Trimming at V came to 5 bases and at J to 0 bases, leaving 6 bases not matched to a gene. Germline V CDR1 and CDR2: LNHDA, SQIVND (reference sequence). CDR3 amino acids: CASSGGGSYQETQYF. The CDR3 coding sequence is TGTGCCAGTAGTGGGGGAGGGTCCTACCAAGAGACCCAGTACTTC.

The rearrangement links TRBV4-3 to TRBJ1-2, with 8 nucleotides matching TRBD1. The CDR3 covers 15 residues. Germline V gives CDR1 LGHNA, CDR2 YSLEER. The junction had 9 bases not matched to a gene; V was cut back by 3 bases and J by 6 bases. CDR3 loop: CASSHTRTGQDGYTF. As DNA, the CDR3 is TGCGCCAGCAGCCATACTAGGACAGGGCAGGATGGCTACACCTTC.

The chain is built from TRBV12-5 and TRBJ2-1; tentatively, D is TRBD2 (5 bases). V was clipped by 1 base and J by 8 bases, with 9 bases between them. Germline CDR1 LGHNT, CDR2 FRNRAP. The CDR3 contains 13 residues. CDR3 sequence reads: CASGLGSGYEQFF. CDR3 DNA: TGTGCTAGTGGTTTGGGAAGCGGTTATGAGCAGTTCTTC. Full variable domain (remainder filled in from reference TRBV12-5 and TRBJ2-1): DARVTQTPRHKVTEMGQEVTMRCQPILGHNTVFWYRQTMMQGLELLAYFRNRAPLDDSGMPKDRFSAEMPDATLATLKIQPSEPRDSAVYFCASGLGSGYEQFFGPGTRLTVL.

The V gene is TRBV28, the J gene TRBJ2-5, with TRBD2 as a possible D gene (5 bases). The germline V gene has CDR1 MDHEN and CDR2 SYDVKM. The CDR3 extends over 11 amino acids. Trimming left V 8 bases short and J 5 bases short, with 9 bases between. The CDR3 coding sequence is TGTGCCAGCCAACAGCGGGAGACCCAGTACTTC. Its translation is CASQQRETQYF.

The rearrangement links TRBV5-1 to TRBJ2-1; D possibly corresponds to TRBD2 (5 bases). CDR3 length equals 14 residues. CDR1 SGHRS and CDR2 YFSETQ come from the germline V gene. V dropped 4 bases and J dropped 4 bases, with 12 bases sitting between them. The CDR3 protein is CASSLVSGYNEQFF. CDR3 sequence (DNA): TGCGCCAGCAGCCTTGTATCGGGATACAATGAGCAGTTCTTC.

In this sample, this clone turned up a few times. The rearrangement links TRBV14 to TRBJ2-7; D call uncertain. Germline V gene sequence: CDR1 SGHDN, CDR2 FVKESK. V was pared by 3 bases and J by 4 bases, with 16 bases between. The CDR3 contains 15 residues. The CDR3 DNA is TGTGCCAGCAGCCAGACCCTAGGAGCCGGTTACGAGCAGTACTTC. Its translation: CASSQTLGAGYEQYF.

The chain joins TRBV4-3 to TRBJ2-5, with TRBD2 matching over 13 bases. After removal of 0 bases from V and 11 bases from J, the junction contained 9 bases not matched to a gene. This CDR3 spans 16 amino acids. The V gene's germline CDR1 is LGHNA and CDR2 YSLEER. CDR3 in DNA: TGCGCCAGCAGCCAAGAAGTAACTAGCGGGAGGGTAGAGCAGTACTTC. As protein: CASSQEVTSGRVEQYF.

DNA of the CDR3: TGCGCCAGCAGCCAAGATACGGGACAGGCTTCTGGAAACACCATATATTTT. Translating gives CASSQDTGQASGNTIYF. The chain couples TRBV4-1 to TRBJ1-3; 8 nucleotides align to TRBD1. The CDR3 contains 17 residues. V lost 0 bases, J lost 1 base, and 5 bases stayed unmatched. Germline CDR1 reads MGHRA; CDR2 reads YSYEKL.